This TCR beta chain was identified during a study of beta chain features in type 1 diabetes. Study observations and caveats: Type 1 diabetes patients had moderately but significantly shorter TCRB CDR3s in all four CD4+ subsets. In the patient group, naive, central memory and Treg TCRB repertoires seemed more alike than in the healthy donor group.

Sequencing targeted expressed TCRB transcripts, as all isolated RNA had been reverse transcribed. Generated by immunoSEQ multiplex PCR, the TCRdb table keeps only in-frame clones and is missing some. The repertoire has about 160,000 clones, roughly 7.1% of them found once; the top ten carry roughly 0.97%. The CDR3 consists of 16 residues. Germline V CDR1 and CDR2: LGHNA, YNFKEQ. V dropped 0 bases and J dropped 4 bases, with 14 bases sitting between them. Regarding this clone: The antigen is unknown.

The J gene is TRBJ2-3, the V gene TRBV4-2, with a possible D match to TRBD2 (7 bases). Sequenced sample: central memory CD4+ T cells from blood. The sequence derives from a woman in her thirties or forties with type 1 diabetes. The CDR3 DNA reads TGTGCCAGCAGCCAAGATCCGGGGGGCAGGGCAGATACGCAGTATTTT. Protein: CASSQDPGGRADTQYF.